Given below is one TCR beta chain in context. Its antigen remains undetermined. It has no much larger one-base neighbor in the sample; base qualities were not kept. The CDR3 regions of human TCRbeta chains were analyzed by immunosequencing. As for the original processing: Repertoire TCRs were checked for matches against a reference library of SARS-CoV-2-specific TCRs that had been generated using the MIRA antigen-specificity platform. Breadth was defined as the fraction of unique TCRs that were SARS-CoV-2-associated. Depth was defined as the fraction of total T cells that were SARS-CoV-2-associated. Each spike-specific TCR was assigned to its reactive spike region and to a CD4 or CD8 class using the MIRA data. Log10-transformed breadth and depth values were compared by one-way ANOVA with Sidak's multiple comparisons tests. The clones in this table, taken by TCRdb from immuneACCESS, are in-frame only. Not every clone is retained; where verified, under half of the shortfall comes from an unresolved V gene, and the cause of the rest is unknown. That table gives V, J and clone size, and the DNA gave D and trimming. The sample profile shows some 110,000 clones; roughly 84% of them were found once. Of the sample, 15% to 20% is held by the ten largest clones.

According to the germline V gene (reference sequence), CDR1 reads SGHKS and CDR2 reads YYEKEE. The junction shows trimming of 7 bases on V and 13 bases on J, plus 20 bases between the germline ends. Including cysteine and phenylalanine, the CDR3 has 12 amino acids. The entry retains the CDR3 DNA only, 36 bases that are in frame from base 1. This record belongs to a study of T cell responses to AZD1222 COVID-19 vaccine (dated by TCRdb to the early 2020s). As for the study more broadly: A total of approximately 230 trial participants underwent TCR sequencing, of whom around 200 received two doses of AZD1222 and 26 received two doses of the MenACWY control vaccine. Enrollment into the trials was organized by age into subgroups of 18-55, 56-69 and 70-plus years, and those subgroups contained roughly 140, 27 and 60 TCR-sequenced participants, respectively.

Sample time point, as interpreted from the label and publication: about 28 days (+/-7) after the second vaccine dose. AZD1222 recipients given second doses at about 4 weeks or at about 12 weeks were pooled, since spike-specific TCR depth and breadth were not found to differ between the two schedules. Vaccinee samples were obtained from the UK trials COV001 and COV002, which included a single-blind randomized controlled phase 2/3 trial of AZD1222 (ChAdOx1 nCoV-19) in healthy adults. For TCRbeta chain sequencing, PBMC samples were collected from trial participants at day 0 and at day 28 after the second dose. What the authors observed across the whole study: In the small 56-69-year group, the increase in depth fell short of significance, most likely because of low power. Epitopes outside the regions mutated in the B.1.351 and B.1.1.7 variants were reportedly recognized by nearly half of the unique spike-specific TCRs. Conclusions about previously exposed vaccinees were limited because only six AZD1222 recipients were SARS-CoV-2 seropositive at baseline. Most participants were white British and females outnumbered males, and the authors suggested that clonal diversity may have been underestimated. Because no day 14 peak-response samples were available, repertoires were characterized only after the peak T cell response. Spike-specific TCR breadth and depth rose significantly after two AZD1222 doses compared with day 0 and with MenACWY recipients. The whole spike protein was spanned by vaccine-associated CD4 TCRs, and dominant responses were seen in regions 160-218 and 743-854.

The specimen comprised peripheral blood, sampled 28 days after the second AZD1222 dose. The receptor chain draws on TRBV5-5 and TRBJ1-1; the D gene is perhaps TRBD1, from 6 matching bases. This clonotype originated in an adult who received the AZD1222 COVID-19 vaccine. This receptor has the CDR3 CASHYQGSDGFF. The DNA sequence reads TGTGCCAGCCACTACCAGGGGTCGGATGGTTTCTTT.